This T cell receptor beta chain was captured in a study of T cell changes during pregnancy in multiple sclerosis. The method was immunoSEQ multiplex PCR; TCRdb's version includes in-frame clones alone and lacks a portion of them. The repertoire holds some 70,000 clones, with 92% as singletons. This TCR was sampled from a female donor in good health, enrolled as a control in a pregnancy study. The input for sequencing was CD8+ T cells from peripheral blood mononuclear cells, taken in the third trimester of pregnancy.

The CDR3 is CASSPRTDTLKNIQYF. In DNA form, the CDR3 reads TGTGCCAGCTCACCAAGAACGGACACCCTCAAAAACATTCAGTACTTC. The rearrangement uses TRBV18 and TRBJ2-4, with TRBD1 as a possible D gene (5 bases). CDR1 is KGHSH, CDR2 LQKENI, per germline. This CDR3 is built from 16 residues. V dropped 2 bases and J dropped 3 bases, with 14 bases sitting between them.